The rows below give T cell receptor beta chains drawn from one sample of a study of cytomegalovirus exposure and HLA in healthy donors. Sequencing used immunoSEQ multiplex PCR; TCRdb keeps in-frame clones, though not all of them. The sample lists 150,000 to 180,000 clones, around 80% occurring once. The sequencing sample was made of PBMCs. The receptors originated from a man in his late teens or twenties in good health and CMV-seronegative. CDR3s include the opening cysteine and the closing phenylalanine or tryptophan. The D gene is left open where the match is weak. Clone size appears in some rows only: once, few, many, or a class for an expanded clone.

abundance	v_gene	j_gene	d_gene	CDR3nt	CDR3aa
.	TRBV10-3	TRBJ2-3	TRBD2	TGTGCCATCACCGGGACTAGCGGGATAGATACGCAGTATTTT	CAITGTSGIDTQYF
.	TRBV5-1	TRBJ2-3	TRBD2	TGCGCCAGCAGGACGTCCGGGACTAGTACAGATACGCAGTATTTT	CASRTSGTSTDTQYF
few	TRBV28	TRBJ1-1	TRBD1	TGTGCCAGCAGACCTCAGGACAGGGTCACTGAAGCTTTCTTT	CASRPQDRVTEAFF
.	TRBV19	TRBJ1-2	TRBD1	TGTGCCAGTAGCCGACAGGGTGGCTATGGCTACACCTTC	CASSRQGGYGYTF
.	TRBV7-8	TRBJ1-6	.	TGTGCCAGCAGCCCAGGTGCCTCTAATTCACCCCTCCACTTT	CASSPGASNSPLHF
.	TRBV5-1	TRBJ2-2	.	TGCGCCAGCTCCGAGCGGGCGGGCGGGGAGCTGTTTTTT	CASSERAGGELFF
.	TRBV19	TRBJ2-5	.	TGTGCCAGTAGTAGAAGACAGGGAGGAGAGACCCAGTACTTC	CASSRRQGGETQYF
.	TRBV7-2	TRBJ2-7	TRBD2	TGTGCCAGCAGCTCCCCGCGGGCGGGAGTCGACGAGCAGTACTTC	CASSSPRAGVDEQYF
.	TRBV2	TRBJ1-6	TRBD1	TGTGCCAGCAGTGTAGGGGCCGGACAGGGCCCGAATTCACCCCTCCACTTT	CASSVGAGQGPNSPLHF
.	TRBV7-8	TRBJ1-2	.	TGTGCCAGCAGCTTAGCGGGGGGGGGTAGGACCAGTGGCTACACCTTC	CASSLAGGGRTSGYTF
once	TRBV15	TRBJ1-1	.	TGTGCCACCAGCAGAGATGCAGGGGCTACTGGGGCTTTCTTT	CATSRDAGATGAFF
.	TRBV18	TRBJ2-3	.	TGTGCCAGCTCACCCGGGGTAGCGGACACAGATACGCAGTATTTT	CASSPGVADTDTQYF